The rows below give T cell receptor beta chains drawn from one sample of a study of blood T cell repertoires in COVID-19. Repertoires were generated with immunoSEQ multiplex PCR, while TCRdb's copy carries only in-frame clones and drops some. Among fewer than 500,000 clones, approximately 92% were seen once, and the ten largest hold 0.95% to 1.3%. The material sequenced was PBMCs or T cells enriched from blood (not recorded which). These receptors were obtained from a man aged 30 to 39 who had recovered from COVID-19. Each CDR3 is given with its conserved first and last residue. The D gene is left open where the match is weak. Expanded clones get a size class; other rows say once, few or many, or leave the size out.

clone size	J gene	V gene	D gene	CDR3 DNA	CDR3 protein
-	TRBJ1-4	TRBV7-2	TRBD1	TGTGCCAGCAGCTTATCGTGGGACAGGCGTGAAAAACTGTTTTTT	CASSLSWDRREKLFF
-	TRBJ1-2	TRBV4-1	-	TGCGCCAGCAGCCAAGTCGGAGCAGGGAACTATGGCTACACCTTC	CASSQVGAGNYGYTF
-	TRBJ1-1	TRBV5-6	TRBD1	TGTGCCAGCAGCCGAACGGACAGGACTGAAGCTTTCTTT	CASSRTDRTEAFF
-	TRBJ2-6	TRBV15	-	TGTGCCACCAGCACCCACAAAGGACAGTACGGATCTGGGGCCAACGTCCTGACTTTC	CATSTHKGQYGSGANVLTF
-	TRBJ2-5	TRBV6-2/TRBV6-3	-	TGTGCCAGCAGTTACTCGTCCAGTCAAGAGACCCAGTACTTC	CASSYSSSQETQYF
-	TRBJ2-1	TRBV18	TRBD2	TGTGCCAGCTCACCCGGGACTAGCGGGAGGCATGAGCAGTTCTTC	CASSPGTSGRHEQFF
-	TRBJ1-4	TRBV29-1	-	TGCAGCGTTGAAGCGGGACTCACGGGTGAAAAACTGTTTTTT	CSVEAGLTGEKLFF
-	TRBJ2-1	TRBV18	TRBD2	TGTGCCAGCTCACCACTAGCGGGAGGGCCTGGGGGTTACAATGAGCAGTTCTTC	CASSPLAGGPGGYNEQFF
-	TRBJ2-5	TRBV10-3	-	TGTGCCACGACCCCGGGACTCCCAGGTTTGGAAGAGACCCAGTACTTC	CATTPGLPGLEETQYF
few	TRBJ1-6	TRBV19	TRBD1	TGTGCCAGTAGGCCAGGACAGGTTAATTCACCCCTCCACTTT	CASRPGQVNSPLHF
-	TRBJ2-3	TRBV29-1	TRBD2	TGCAGCGTTGAATCCAGCGGGGTTACCACAGATACGCAGTATTTT	CSVESSGVTTDTQYF
-	TRBJ2-3	TRBV24-1	-	TGTGCCACCAGTGAGGCCGGGACAGGACTAGATACAGATACGCAGTATTTT	CATSEAGTGLDTDTQYF
-	TRBJ1-1	TRBV3-1/TRBV3-2	-	TGTGCCAGCAGCCATTCTTACAGATACCCTGCTTTCTTT	CASSHSYRYPAFF
-	TRBJ1-4	TRBV30	-	TGTGCCTGGAGTCGGGGGACGGGCGAAAAACTGTTTTTT	CAWSRGTGEKLFF
-	TRBJ2-1	TRBV7-2	TRBD2	TGTGCCAGCAGCTTTCAGGAGTTAGCGGGAGGGCGGGCGTTCTTC	CASSFQELAGGRAFF